The clone carrying this T cell receptor beta chain occurred a few times. CDR1 SGHTA and CDR2 FQGNSA come from the germline V gene. This CDR3 has 15 amino acids. The V end lost 4 bases, the J end lost 8 bases, and 18 bases lay between the germline ends. The data originate from a study of blood T cells in healthy people across ages. Then a second PCR, running about 6 to 11 cycles, was carried out with a sample-barcoded 5' primer and a J-beta primer mix. TCRdb re-called the 5' RACE reads with MiXCR, one entry per CDR3 protein. This sample has roughly 1,300,000 distinct CDR3 sequences, with roughly 59% found just once.

This chain joins TRBV7-2 and TRBJ2-1; unclear D gene. The TCR comes from a young man in good health. The sample was blood. The CDR3 bases are TGTGCCAGCAGCTCCCTCTCGGACGCGGTTGATGAGCAGTTCTTC. Residues: CASSSLSDAVDEQFF. The full variable domain, rest sourced from reference TRBV7-2 and TRBJ2-1, is GAGVSQSPSNKVTEKGKDVELRCDPISGHTALYWYRQSLGQGLEFLIYFQGNSAPDKSGLPSDRFSAERTGGSVSTLTIQRTQQEDSAVYLCASSSLSDAVDEQFFGPGTRLTVL.